The TCR beta chain described here comes from a study of CD8 T cells in Susac syndrome. Random hexamers were used to reverse transcribe the RNA input (roughly 0.5 to 1 ug). Amplification of TCR beta CDR3 used immunoSEQ multiplex PCR across 54 Vbeta and 13 Jbeta. TCRdb reprocessed the immunoSEQ multiplex PCR reads via MiXCR and lists one record per CDR3 protein. The sample consists of 140,000 or so distinct CDR3 sequences, roughly 94% of them appearing once. V lost 0 bases to trimming and J lost 5 bases; unmatched junction nucleotides: 10. The germline V gene has CDR1 MGHRA and CDR2 YSYEKL. The CDR3 is 17 residues long. TCR beta was sequenced from blood CD8+ and CD4+ T cells. It was healthy donors who served as the controls, matched for age and sex. Bulk CD8+ and CD4+ cells came from magnetic negative isolation; CD8+ TEMRA by FACS.

The specimen was CD4+ T cells from PBMCs. The chain has TRBV4-1 and TRBJ2-5; 9 nucleotides agree with TRBD1. This TCR was recovered from a human donor in good health. The CDR3 region has the DNA TGCGCCAGCAGCCAAGATAAGGGACAGGGTGGGCGGGAGACCCAGTACTTC. This translates into CASSQDKGQGGRETQYF.